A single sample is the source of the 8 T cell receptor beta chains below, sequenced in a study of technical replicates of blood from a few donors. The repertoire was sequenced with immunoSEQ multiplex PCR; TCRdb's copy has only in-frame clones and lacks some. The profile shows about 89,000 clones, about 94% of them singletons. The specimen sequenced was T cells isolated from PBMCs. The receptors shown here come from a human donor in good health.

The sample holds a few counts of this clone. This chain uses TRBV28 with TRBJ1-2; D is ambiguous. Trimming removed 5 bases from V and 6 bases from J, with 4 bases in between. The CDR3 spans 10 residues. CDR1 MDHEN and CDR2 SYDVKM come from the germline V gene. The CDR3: CASSHDGYTF. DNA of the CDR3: TGTGCCAGCAGTCATGATGGCTACACCTTC.

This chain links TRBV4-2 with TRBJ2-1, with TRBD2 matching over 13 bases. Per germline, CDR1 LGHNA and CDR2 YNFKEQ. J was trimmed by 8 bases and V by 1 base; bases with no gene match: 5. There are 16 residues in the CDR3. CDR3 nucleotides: TGTGCCAGCAGCCAAGCCGGGACTAGCGGGACGGATGAGCAGTTCTTC. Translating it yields CASSQAGTSGTDEQFF.

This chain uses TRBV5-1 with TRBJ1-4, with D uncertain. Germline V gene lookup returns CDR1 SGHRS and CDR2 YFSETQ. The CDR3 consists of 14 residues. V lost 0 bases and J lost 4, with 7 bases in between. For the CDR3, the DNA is TGCGCCAGCAGCTTGGGGCTCAATAATGAAAAACTGTTTTTT. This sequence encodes CASSLGLNNEKLFF. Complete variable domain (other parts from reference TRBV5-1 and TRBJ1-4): KAGVTQTPRYLIKTRGQQVTLSCSPISGHRSVSWYQQTPGQGLQFLFEYFSETQRNKGNFPGRFSGRQFSNSRSEMNVSTLELGDSALYLCASSLGLNNEKLFFGSGTQLSVL.

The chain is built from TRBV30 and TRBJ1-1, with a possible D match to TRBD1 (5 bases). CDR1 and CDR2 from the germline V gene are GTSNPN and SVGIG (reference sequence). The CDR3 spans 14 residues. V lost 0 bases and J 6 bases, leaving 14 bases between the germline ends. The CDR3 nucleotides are TGTGCCTGGAGTGTTTGGGGAGGGGATTCTGAAGCTTTCTTT. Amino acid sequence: CAWSVWGGDSEAFF.

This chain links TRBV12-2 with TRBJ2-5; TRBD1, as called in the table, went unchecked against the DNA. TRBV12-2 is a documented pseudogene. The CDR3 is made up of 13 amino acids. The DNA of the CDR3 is TGTGCAAGTCGCCGACAGGGAGATGAGACCCAGTACTTC. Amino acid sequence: CASRRQGDETQYF.

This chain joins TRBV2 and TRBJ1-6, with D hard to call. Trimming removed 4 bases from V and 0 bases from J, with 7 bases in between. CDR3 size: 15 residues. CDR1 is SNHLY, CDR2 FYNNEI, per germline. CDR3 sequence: CASSGESSYNSPLHF. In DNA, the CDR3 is TGTGCCAGCAGTGGGGAGAGCTCCTATAATTCACCCCTCCACTTT.

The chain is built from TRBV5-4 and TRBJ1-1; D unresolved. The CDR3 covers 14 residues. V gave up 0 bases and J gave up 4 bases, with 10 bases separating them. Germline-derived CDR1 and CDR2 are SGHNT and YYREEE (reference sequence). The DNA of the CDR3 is TGTGCCAGCAGCTTGGGGGCCGCCGGCACTGAAGCTTTCTTT. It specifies CASSLGAAGTEAFF.

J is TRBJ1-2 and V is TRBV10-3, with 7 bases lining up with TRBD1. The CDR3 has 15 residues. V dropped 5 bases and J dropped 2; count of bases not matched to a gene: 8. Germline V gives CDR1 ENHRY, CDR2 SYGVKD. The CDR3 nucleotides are TGTGCCATCAGTTCCCGGGACAGTATAAACTATGGCTACACCTTC. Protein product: CAISSRDSINYGYTF.